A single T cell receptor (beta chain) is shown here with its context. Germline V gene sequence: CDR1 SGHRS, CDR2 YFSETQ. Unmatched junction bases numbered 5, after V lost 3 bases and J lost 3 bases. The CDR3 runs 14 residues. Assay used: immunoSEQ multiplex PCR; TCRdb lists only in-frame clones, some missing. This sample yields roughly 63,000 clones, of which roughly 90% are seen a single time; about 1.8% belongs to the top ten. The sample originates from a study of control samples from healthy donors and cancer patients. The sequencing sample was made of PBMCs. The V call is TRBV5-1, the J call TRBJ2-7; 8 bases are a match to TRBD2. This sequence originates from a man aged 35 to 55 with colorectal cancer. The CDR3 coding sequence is TGCGCCAGCAGCTCTCAGGGACTAGACTACGAGCAGTACTTC. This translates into CASSSQGLDYEQYF. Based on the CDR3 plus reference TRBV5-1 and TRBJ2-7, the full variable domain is KAGVTQTPRYLIKTRGQQVTLSCSPISGHRSVSWYQQTPGQGLQFLFEYFSETQRNKGNFPGRFSGRQFSNSRSEMNVSTLELGDSALYLCASSSQGLDYEQYFGPGTRLTVT.